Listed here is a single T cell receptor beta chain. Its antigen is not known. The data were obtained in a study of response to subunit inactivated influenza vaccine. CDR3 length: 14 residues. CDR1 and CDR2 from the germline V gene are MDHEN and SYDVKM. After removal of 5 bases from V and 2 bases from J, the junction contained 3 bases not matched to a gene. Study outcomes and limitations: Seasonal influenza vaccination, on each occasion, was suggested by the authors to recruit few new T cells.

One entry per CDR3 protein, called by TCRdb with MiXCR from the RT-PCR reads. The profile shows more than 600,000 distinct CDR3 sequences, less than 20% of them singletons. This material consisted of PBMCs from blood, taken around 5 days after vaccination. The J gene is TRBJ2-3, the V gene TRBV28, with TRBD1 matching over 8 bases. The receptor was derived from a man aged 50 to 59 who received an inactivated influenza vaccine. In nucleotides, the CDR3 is TGTGCCAGCAGTCCGGGACAGGACACAGATACGCAGTATTTT. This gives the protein CASSPGQDTDTQYF.